This is a list of T cell receptor beta chains from one sample in a study of cytomegalovirus exposure and HLA in healthy donors. Produced via immunoSEQ multiplex PCR; TCRdb's table is partial and in-frame only. The sample shows over 150,000 clones, 80% to 85% of them seen only once. Material for sequencing was PBMCs. The receptors shown here come from a boy aged 2 to 10 in good health and CMV-seronegative. CDR3s include the opening cysteine and the closing phenylalanine or tryptophan. The order of the fields is clone size, D gene, V gene, J gene, CDR3 DNA, CDR3 protein. A D gene is named only where the DNA matches it firmly. Some rows have no size entry. The others give once, few or many, or a class for an expanded clone.

NA	NA	TRBV2	TRBJ1-2	TGTGCCAGCAGTGATCCCCGCCGACAGGTTAACTATGGCTACACCTTC	CASSDPRRQVNYGYTF
NA	TRBD2	TRBV7-9	TRBJ2-3	TGTGCCAGCAGCGAGACGGGACTACTTAGCACAGATACGCAGTATTTT	CASSETGLLSTDTQYF
NA	NA	TRBV6-4	TRBJ2-6	TGTGCCAGCAGTGCCGAAGTGGGAGCCTCTGGGGCCAACGTCCTGACTTTC	CASSAEVGASGANVLTF
NA	NA	TRBV5-5	TRBJ1-4	TGTGCCAGCAGCTTTAGGACAGCAACTAATGAAAAACTGTTTTTT	CASSFRTATNEKLFF
once	TRBD2	TRBV15	TRBJ2-7	TGTGCCACCAGCAGAGACTTAGCGGGATTTGAGGGGTTTAGCTACGAGCAGTACTTC	CATSRDLAGFEGFSYEQYF
NA	NA	TRBV29-1	TRBJ2-5	TGCAGCGTTGAAAGGAGCCGGGGGGCCCAAGAGACCCAGTACTTC	CSVERSRGAQETQYF
NA	TRBD2	TRBV6-5	TRBJ2-2	TGTGCCAGCAGTTCCGGGACTAGTTATAACACCGGGGAGCTGTTTTTT	CASSSGTSYNTGELFF
NA	NA	TRBV7-8	TRBJ2-4	TGTGCCAGCAGCTTTGCGTCGTCGAAATCCTCGAAAAACATTCAGTACTTC	CASSFASSKSSKNIQYF
once	TRBD2	TRBV5-6	TRBJ2-7	TGTGCCAGCAGCCCGGAACCGGGACTAGCGGGCAACGAGCAGTACTTC	CASSPEPGLAGNEQYF
once	NA	TRBV7-2	TRBJ1-1	TGTGCCAGCAGCTTAGCGACAGGTGTCACTGAAGCTTTCTTT	CASSLATGVTEAFF
NA	NA	TRBV27	TRBJ1-2	TGTGCCAGCAGGGCAGGACAGAACTACTATGGCTACACCTTC	CASRAGQNYYGYTF
NA	TRBD1	TRBV7-9	TRBJ1-2	TGTGCCAGCAGCTTAGTTGGACAGGGTGCTGAATACTATGGCTACACCTTC	CASSLVGQGAEYYGYTF
NA	NA	TRBV6-1	TRBJ1-1	TGTGCCAGCAGTGAATGGGTAGCGGGTACTGAAGCTTTCTTT	CASSEWVAGTEAFF
NA	NA	TRBV9	TRBJ2-1	TGTGCCAGCAGCGTAGACCCGAGGAATGAGCAGTTCTTC	CASSVDPRNEQFF
few	TRBD1	TRBV11-2	TRBJ1-1	TGTGCCAGCAGCACCGGGACAGGGGTCACTGAAGCTTTCTTT	CASSTGTGVTEAFF
NA	NA	TRBV7-9	TRBJ2-4	TGTGCCAGCAGCTTAGGTGGAGACATTCAGTACTTC	CASSLGGDIQYF
NA	TRBD2	TRBV5-6	TRBJ2-5	TGTGCCAGCAGCCCCCGGTTGCCGGGGGGGCATGGAGAGACCCAGTACTTC	CASSPRLPGGHGETQYF
once	NA	TRBV19	TRBJ2-1	TGTGCCAGTAGTATATCTGACGGCACGGGGCAGTTCTTC	CASSISDGTGQFF
NA	NA	TRBV7-2	TRBJ1-3	TGTGCCAGCAGCTTAGCGTCGGGGTCTGGAAACACCATATATTTT	CASSLASGSGNTIYF
NA	NA	TRBV5-8	TRBJ2-5	TGTGCCAGCAGCTTAGAGGTCGACCAAGAGACCCAGTACTTC	CASSLEVDQETQYF
few	NA	TRBV11-2	TRBJ2-1	TGTGCCAGCAGCTTAGACAGGTCCTCCTACAATGAGCAGTTCTTC	CASSLDRSSYNEQFF
NA	NA	TRBV15	TRBJ1-5	TGTGCCACCAGCAGAGATTTTACCCGGGGGCAGCCCCAGCATTTT	CATSRDFTRGQPQHF
few	NA	TRBV7-9	TRBJ1-6	TGTGCCAGCAGCCCAGTCAGCGCCCCCTATAATTCACCCCTCCACTTT	CASSPVSAPYNSPLHF
NA	NA	TRBV6-6	TRBJ2-1	TGTGCCAGCAGTTACTTAGCGGTTCAAGGGAATGAGCAGTTCTTC	CASSYLAVQGNEQFF
NA	NA	TRBV30	TRBJ1-1	TGTGCCTGGACCCTCGGGGGGACGAACACTGAAGCTTTCTTT	CAWTLGGTNTEAFF
NA	TRBD2	TRBV29-1	TRBJ2-1	TGCAGCTTTAGACCGGGACTAGCGGGGGCGGGGTACAATGAGCAGTTCTTC	CSFRPGLAGAGYNEQFF